A selection of T cell receptor beta chains follows, all from one sample in a study of shared clonotypes between healthy human individuals. The method was immunoSEQ multiplex PCR; TCRdb's version includes in-frame clones alone and lacks a portion of them. The data show about 2 million clones, roughly 95% seen once. Sequenced material: naive CD4+ T cells sorted from blood. These receptors were taken from a man younger than 30 in good health. Both conserved end residues are part of each CDR3. Each record gives: V gene, CDR3 length, clone size, J gene, D gene, CDR3 DNA, CDR3 protein. D genes are given only for firm matches. Only some rows state a clone size, as once, few, many or a class for expanded clones.

TRBV30,14,NA,TRBJ1-6,NA,TGTGCCTGGAGTGAGGGGCAGGGTTATTCACCCCTCCACTTT,CAWSEGQGYSPLHF
TRBV5-1,15,NA,TRBJ2-5,NA,TGCGCCAGCAGCTTGGCGGGACGGTCACAAGAGACCCAGTACTTC,CASSLAGRSQETQYF
TRBV19,14,NA,TRBJ1-2,NA,TGTGCCAGTAGCACCGGACAGCCTGTGGGGGGCTACACCTTC,CASSTGQPVGGYTF
TRBV6-6,12,NA,TRBJ1-4,NA,TGTGCCAGCAGTTACTCGGGGGAAAAACTGTTTTTT,CASSYSGEKLFF
TRBV2,17,NA,TRBJ1-6,NA,TGTGCCATTCAAGTTGGGGGGGCGAGCTCCTATAATTCACCCCTCCACTTT,CAIQVGGASSYNSPLHF
TRBV18,15,NA,TRBJ2-6,NA,TGTGCCAGCTCACCCGGGGTCACTGGGGCCAACGTCCTGACTTTC,CASSPGVTGANVLTF
TRBV5-1,13,NA,TRBJ2-5,NA,TGCGCCAGCAGCTTGTCACAGATGGGGACCCAGTACTTC,CASSLSQMGTQYF
TRBV7-9,14,NA,TRBJ2-7,NA,TGTGCCAGCCGCCCGTTGCGGGACGACTACGAGCAGTACTTC,CASRPLRDDYEQYF
TRBV6-6,14,NA,TRBJ2-7,NA,TGTGCCAGCAGTTACCGTGCCGAGGGGTACGAGCAGTACTTC,CASSYRAEGYEQYF
TRBV2,15,NA,TRBJ2-3,TRBD2,TGTGCCAGCAGTTTACTAGCGGGGGGGACAGATACGCAGTATTTT,CASSLLAGGTDTQYF
TRBV7-9,12,few,TRBJ1-2,NA,TGTGCCAGCAGCACCCGACCCTATGGCTACACCTTC,CASSTRPYGYTF
TRBV6-1,12,NA,TRBJ1-2,NA,TGTGCCAGCTCTTACAGCGGAGGCGGCTACACCTTC,CASSYSGGGYTF
TRBV20-1,11,NA,TRBJ1-2,NA,TGCAGTGCTGTGGAAAAGAATGGCTACACCTTC,CSAVEKNGYTF
TRBV11-2,15,NA,TRBJ2-4,NA,TGTGCCAGCAGCTTGGGGACACAAGCCAAAAACATTCAGTACTTC,CASSLGTQAKNIQYF
TRBV18,15,NA,TRBJ2-7,TRBD2,TGTGCCAGCTCACCACTGCTAGCGGGAGATAACGAGCAGTACTTC,CASSPLLAGDNEQYF
TRBV6-6,11,NA,TRBJ2-1,NA,TGTGCCAGCAGTCCCACTAATGAGCAGTTCTTC,CASSPTNEQFF
TRBV20-1,10,NA,TRBJ2-1,NA,TGCAGTGGGTCCGCCAATGAGCAGTTCTTC,CSGSANEQFF
TRBV7-8,15,NA,TRBJ1-6,TRBD1,TGTGCCAGCAGCTTACCGGGGACAGGATATTCACCCCTCCACTTT,CASSLPGTGYSPLHF
TRBV5-4,15,NA,TRBJ2-3,TRBD2,TGTGCCAGCAGCTTAACGACTAGCAGCACAGATACGCAGTATTTT,CASSLTTSSTDTQYF
TRBV5-1,15,NA,TRBJ2-1,TRBD2,TGCGCCAGCAGCCCCTTCGGGGGGATTAACAATGAGCAGTTCTTC,CASSPFGGINNEQFF
TRBV7-9,11,NA,TRBJ2-2,NA,TGTGCCAGCAGCGGGCCCGGGGAGCTGTTTTTT,CASSGPGELFF
TRBV5-1,13,NA,TRBJ1-1,NA,TGCGCCAGCAGCTTGGCCCGGAACACTGAAGCTTTCTTT,CASSLARNTEAFF
TRBV5-1,14,once,TRBJ2-5,NA,TGCGCCAGCAGTTTTGGGGTGGGACGGGAGACCCAGTACTTC,CASSFGVGRETQYF
TRBV5-8,11,NA,TRBJ1-5,NA,TGTGCCAGCAGCTTGTTGCAGCCCCAGCATTTT,CASSLLQPQHF
TRBV29-1,14,NA,TRBJ1-1,NA,TGCAGCGTTGAAGGGCGGTTGGGAGGGAGTGAAGCTTTCTTT,CSVEGRLGGSEAFF
TRBV27,14,NA,TRBJ1-1,NA,TGTGCCAGCAGTTCCCCCGGGGCGAACACTGAAGCTTTCTTT,CASSSPGANTEAFF
TRBV6-1,15,NA,TRBJ1-3,NA,TGTGCCAGCAGGGAGAATAACAACTCTGGAAACACCATATATTTT,CASRENNNSGNTIYF
TRBV5-6,14,NA,TRBJ1-4,NA,TGTGCCAGCAGCTTGCGGGGCCTGGGGGAAAAACTGTTTTTT,CASSLRGLGEKLFF
TRBV7-2,17,NA,TRBJ2-2,NA,TGTGCCAGCAGCTTAGAACTGGACAGCCTAAACACCGGGGAGCTGTTTTTT,CASSLELDSLNTGELFF
TRBV2,15,NA,TRBJ2-3,TRBD1,TGTGCCAGCTGTCCGGGACAGGGGGCAACAGATACGCAGTATTTT,CASCPGQGATDTQYF
TRBV28,13,NA,TRBJ1-6,TRBD1,TGTGCCAGCGCGGACAGGGCAAATTCACCCCTCCACTTT,CASADRANSPLHF
TRBV18,16,NA,TRBJ1-5,TRBD1,TGTGCCAGCCAGAAGGACAGGACCCTTAGCAATCAGCCCCAGCATTTT,CASQKDRTLSNQPQHF
TRBV5-1,16,NA,TRBJ1-1,NA,TGCGCCAGCAGCTTGGCCAGGGCAGGGCTGAACACTGAAGCTTTCTTT,CASSLARAGLNTEAFF